What follows describes a single T cell receptor beta chain. Its target is unknown. The data derive from a study of graft-versus-host responses after intestinal transplantation. Libraries were prepared by immunoSEQ multiplex PCR; TCRdb keeps only in-frame clonotypes and omits some of them. The profile shows roughly 96,000 clones, roughly 91% of them singletons. The sequencing here drew on unstimulated CD8+ T cells sorted from spleen or lymph node cells, taken before intestinal transplant. The receptor was derived from a human donor who received an intestinal transplant.

The CDR3 loop is CASSEDGSDEQFF. CDR3 DNA sequence: TGTGCCAGCAGTGAAGACGGGTCCGATGAGCAGTTCTTC. This sequence joins TRBV6-1 and TRBJ2-1; D is undetermined. The CDR3 totals 13 residues. V dropped 1 base and J dropped 8 bases, with 9 bases sitting between them. Germline V gives CDR1 MNHNS, CDR2 SASEGT.